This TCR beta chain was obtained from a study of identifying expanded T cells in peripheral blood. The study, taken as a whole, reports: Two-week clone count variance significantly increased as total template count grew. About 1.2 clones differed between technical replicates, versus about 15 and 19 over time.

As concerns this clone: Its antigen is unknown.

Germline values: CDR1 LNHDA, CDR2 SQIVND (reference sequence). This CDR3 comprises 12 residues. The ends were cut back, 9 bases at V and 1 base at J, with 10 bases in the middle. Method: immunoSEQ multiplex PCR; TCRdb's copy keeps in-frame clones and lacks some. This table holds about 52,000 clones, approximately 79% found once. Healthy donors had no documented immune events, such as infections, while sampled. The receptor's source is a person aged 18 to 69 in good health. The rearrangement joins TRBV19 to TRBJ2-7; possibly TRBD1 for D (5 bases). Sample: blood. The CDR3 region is CASSHRSYEQYF. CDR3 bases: TGTGCCAGCAGCCACAGGTCCTACGAGCAGTACTTC.